This record looks at one TCR beta chain sequence and its context. V was shortened by 5 bases and J by 3 bases, with 14 bases between the two germline ends. CDR1 and CDR2 (germline): SGHAT, FQNNGV. The CDR3 runs to 14 residues. The data were taken from a study of beta chain features in type 1 diabetes. Isolated RNA was reverse transcribed in full, so expressed TCRB transcripts were sequenced. This table comes from immunoSEQ multiplex PCR, and its TCRdb copy is limited to in-frame clones, with some not included. The sample lists some 230,000 clones; 9.6% were seen once. The source of this sequence is a woman aged 18-29 years in good health. V is TRBV11-2 and J is TRBJ2-7; D may be TRBD2 (5 bases). What was sequenced was naive CD4+ T cells from blood. The CDR3: CASSPSNGLYEQYF. CDR3 sequence (DNA): TGTGCCAGCAGCCCTAGTAACGGACTCTACGAGCAGTACTTC.